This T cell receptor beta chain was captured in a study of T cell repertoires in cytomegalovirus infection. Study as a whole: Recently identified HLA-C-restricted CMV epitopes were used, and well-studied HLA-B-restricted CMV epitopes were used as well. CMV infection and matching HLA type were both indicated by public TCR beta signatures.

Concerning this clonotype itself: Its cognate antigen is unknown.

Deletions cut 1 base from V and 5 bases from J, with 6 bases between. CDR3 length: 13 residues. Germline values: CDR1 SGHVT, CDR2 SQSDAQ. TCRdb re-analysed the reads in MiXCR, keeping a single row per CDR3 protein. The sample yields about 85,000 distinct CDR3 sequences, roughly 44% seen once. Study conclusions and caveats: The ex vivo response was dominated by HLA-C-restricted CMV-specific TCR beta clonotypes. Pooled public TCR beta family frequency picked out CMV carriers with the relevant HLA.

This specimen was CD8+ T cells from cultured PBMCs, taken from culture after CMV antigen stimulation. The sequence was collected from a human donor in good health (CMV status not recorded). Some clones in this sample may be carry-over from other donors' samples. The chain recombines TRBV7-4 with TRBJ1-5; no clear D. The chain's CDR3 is CASSLGMDQPQHF. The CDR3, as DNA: TGTGCCAGCAGCTTAGGGATGGATCAGCCCCAGCATTTT.